One sample yielded the 6 T cell receptor beta chains listed below, sequenced in a study of blood T cell repertoires in COVID-19. This table comes from immunoSEQ multiplex PCR, and its TCRdb copy is limited to in-frame clones, with some not included. The table records about 380,000 clones, approximately 80% of them present only once. Sample: peripheral blood. Receptor source: a human donor with acute or convalescent COVID-19. The donor label of this sample is uncertain.

V and J are TRBV5-6 and TRBJ1-2; perhaps TRBD1 as D (6 bases). The CDR3 consists of 14 residues. The V gene's germline CDR1 is SGHDT and CDR2 YYEEEE. V was trimmed by 1 base and J by 4 bases, leaving 11 bases between them. CDR3 sequence: CASSLRGSLYGYTF. In DNA form, the CDR3 reads TGTGCCAGCAGCTTGAGGGGGAGTCTCTATGGCTACACCTTC. Full variable domain (missing parts from reference TRBV5-6 and TRBJ1-2): DAGVTQSPTHLIKTRGQQVTLRCSPKSGHDTVSWYQQALGQGPQFIFQYYEEEERQRGNFPDRFSGHQFPNYSSELNVNALLLGDSALYLCASSLRGSLYGYTFGSGTRLTVV.

Comment on this clone: The same CDR3 can be traced to other DNA sequences in this sample. The gene calls are TRBV5-1 and TRBJ1-2; possibly TRBD1 for D (6 bases). Germline CDR1 is SGHRS and CDR2 is YFSETQ. The CDR3 totals 13 residues. V was trimmed by 3 bases and J by 3 bases, leaving 9 bases between them. The CDR3 reads CASSSRTDYGYTF. CDR3 DNA sequence: TGCGCCAGCAGCTCTAGGACAGACTATGGCTACACCTTC.

The rearrangement uses TRBV3-1 (or the pseudogene TRBV3-2) and TRBJ1-4; D is perhaps TRBD1 (6 bases). The CDR3 loop spans 15 amino acids. Trimming took off 4 bases at V and 6 bases at J, with 15 bases between the two ends. The germline V gene has CDR1 LGHDT and CDR2 YNNKEL (reference sequence). CDR3 region: CASSLRTAQDEKLFF. CDR3 bases: TGTGCCAGCAGCCTCAGGACAGCCCAGGATGAAAAACTGTTTTTT.

The genes are TRBV12-3 or TRBV12-4 and TRBJ1-2, with 7 bases identical to TRBD1. This CDR3 has 13 residues. J was trimmed by 2 bases and V by 5 bases; bases with no gene match: 2. CDR3 DNA: TGTGCCAGCAGTATGACAGGGAACTATGGCTACACCTTC. Its translation is CASSMTGNYGYTF.

The chain links TRBV4-2 to TRBJ1-5; 7 bases line up with TRBD1. Per germline, CDR1 LGHNA and CDR2 YNFKEQ. The CDR3 covers 15 residues. The ends lost 4 bases at V and 3 bases at J; junction bases unmatched: 6. DNA of the CDR3: TGTGCCAGCAGCCCGGACAGGAGACACAATCAGCCCCAGCATTTT. It codes for CASSPDRRHNQPQHF.

V gene TRBV12-5 combines with J gene TRBJ2-7, with 7 bases matching TRBD1. Looked up from germline, CDR1 is LGHNT and CDR2 is FRNRAP. The V gene end was trimmed by 1 base and the J gene end by 3 bases; junction bases not matched to a gene: 12. This CDR3 region has 17 residues. The CDR3 DNA is TGTGCTAGTGGTTTGGGCGGTTCCGGGACAGCCAACTACGAGCAGTACTTC. This encodes CASGLGGSGTANYEQYF.